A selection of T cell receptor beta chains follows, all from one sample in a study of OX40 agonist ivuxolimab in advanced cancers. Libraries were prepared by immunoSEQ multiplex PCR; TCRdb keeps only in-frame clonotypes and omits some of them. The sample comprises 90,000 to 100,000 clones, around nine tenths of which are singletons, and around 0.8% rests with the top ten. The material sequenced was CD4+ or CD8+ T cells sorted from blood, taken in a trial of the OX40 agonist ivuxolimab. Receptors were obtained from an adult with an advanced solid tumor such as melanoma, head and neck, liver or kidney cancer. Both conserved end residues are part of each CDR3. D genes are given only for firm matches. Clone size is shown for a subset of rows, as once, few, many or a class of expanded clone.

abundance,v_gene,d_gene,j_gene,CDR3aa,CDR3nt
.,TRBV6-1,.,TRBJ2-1,CASSLSGRYNEQFF,TGTGCCAGCAGTCTGTCGGGACGGTACAATGAGCAGTTCTTC
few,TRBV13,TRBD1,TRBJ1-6,CASSLYRGDSPLHF,TGTGCCAGCAGCTTATACAGGGGTGATTCACCCCTCCACTTT
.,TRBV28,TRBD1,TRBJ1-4,CASDTGGAEKLFF,TGTGCCAGCGATACAGGGGGGGCAGAAAAACTGTTTTTT
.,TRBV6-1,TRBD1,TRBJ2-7,CASRAGTGNSYEQYF,TGTGCCAGCAGGGCCGGGACAGGAAACTCCTACGAGCAGTACTTC
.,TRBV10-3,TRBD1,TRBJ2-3,CAIRTPGQGLSRDTDTQYF,TGTGCCATCAGGACCCCGGGACAGGGGTTGAGTCGGGACACAGATACGCAGTATTTT
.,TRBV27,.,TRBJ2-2,CASSHGQTGELFF,TGTGCCAGCAGTCATGGACAGACCGGGGAGCTGTTTTTT
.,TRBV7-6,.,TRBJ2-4,CASSLAGDPDGDIQYF,TGTGCCAGCAGCTTAGCAGGGGATCCTGATGGAGACATTCAGTACTTC
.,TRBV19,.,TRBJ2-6,CASSSLTTSGANVLTF,TGTGCCAGTAGTAGCCTTACAACTTCCGGGGCCAACGTCCTGACTTTC
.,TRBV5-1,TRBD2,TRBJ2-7,CASSPSAGGYEQYF,TGCGCCAGCAGCCCTTCAGCGGGGGGGTACGAGCAGTACTTC
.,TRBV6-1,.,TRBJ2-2,CASREGAVNTGELFF,TGTGCCTCCCGGGAAGGAGCGGTAAACACCGGGGAGCTGTTTTTT
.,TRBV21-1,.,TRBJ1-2,CASSPWTGTYYGYTF,TGTGCCAGCAGCCCTTGGACAGGGACTTACTATGGCTACACCTTC
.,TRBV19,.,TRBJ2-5,CASSELIQETQYF,TGTGCCAGTTCAGAGCTGATCCAAGAGACCCAGTACTTC
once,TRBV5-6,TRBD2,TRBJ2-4,CASSFGLARNIQYF,TGTGCCAGCAGCTTTGGACTAGCCCGAAACATTCAGTACTTC
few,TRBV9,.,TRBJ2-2,CASSPRTGVLGGELFF,TGTGCCAGCAGCCCCCGGACGGGGGTCTTGGGCGGGGAGCTGTTTTTT
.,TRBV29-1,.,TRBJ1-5,CSVGEGQPQHF,TGCAGCGTTGGGGAAGGCCAGCCCCAGCATTTT
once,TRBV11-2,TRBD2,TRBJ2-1,CASSTPGLAGRNEQFF,TGTGCCAGCAGTACGCCGGGACTAGCGGGCCGTAATGAGCAGTTCTTC
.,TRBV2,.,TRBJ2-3,CASSEGFRTTQYF,TGTGCCAGCAGTGAAGGGTTCCGGACTACGCAGTATTTT
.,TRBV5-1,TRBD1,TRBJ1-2,CASSPVPGQGWGYTF,TGCGCCAGCAGCCCAGTCCCGGGACAGGGTTGGGGCTACACCTTC
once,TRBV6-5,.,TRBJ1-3,CASSVGSGNTIYF,TGTGCCAGCAGCGTCGGCTCTGGAAACACCATATATTTT
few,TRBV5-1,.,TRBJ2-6,CASSLDRAGANVLTF,TGCGCCAGCAGCTTGGACAGGGCCGGGGCCAACGTCCTGACTTTC
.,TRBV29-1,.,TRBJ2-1,CSVEGHRKHEQFF,TGCAGCGTTGAAGGGCACCGGAAACATGAGCAGTTCTTC
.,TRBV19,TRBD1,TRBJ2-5,CASSPRGSETQYF,TGTGCCAGTAGCCCCAGGGGGTCCGAGACCCAGTACTTC
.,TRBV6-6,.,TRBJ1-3,CASRSRVDSGNTIYF,TGTGCCAGCAGATCCCGGGTTGACTCTGGAAACACCATATATTTT
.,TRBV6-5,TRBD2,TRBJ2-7,CASRGGTSAYYEQYF,TGTGCCAGCAGGGGTGGGACTAGCGCTTACTACGAGCAGTACTTC